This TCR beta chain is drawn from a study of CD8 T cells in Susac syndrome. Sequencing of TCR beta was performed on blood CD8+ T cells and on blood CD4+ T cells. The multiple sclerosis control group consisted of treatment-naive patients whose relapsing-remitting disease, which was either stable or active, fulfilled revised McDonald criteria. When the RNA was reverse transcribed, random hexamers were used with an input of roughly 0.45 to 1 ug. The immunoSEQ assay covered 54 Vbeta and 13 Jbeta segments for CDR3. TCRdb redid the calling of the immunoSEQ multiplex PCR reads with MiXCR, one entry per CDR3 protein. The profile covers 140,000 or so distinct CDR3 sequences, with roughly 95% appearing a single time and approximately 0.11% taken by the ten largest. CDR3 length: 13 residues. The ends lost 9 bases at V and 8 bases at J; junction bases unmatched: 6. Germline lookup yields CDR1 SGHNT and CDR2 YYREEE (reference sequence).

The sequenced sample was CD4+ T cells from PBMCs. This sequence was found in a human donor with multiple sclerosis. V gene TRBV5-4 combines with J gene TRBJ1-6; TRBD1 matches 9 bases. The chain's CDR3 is CATRDRVDSPLHF. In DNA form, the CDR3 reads TGTGCCACCCGGGACAGGGTCGATTCACCCCTCCACTTT.